This TCR beta chain was sequenced for a study of blood T cells in healthy people across ages. Study results and caveats: Long-lived donors exceeded aged donors in naive CD4+ cells and diversity. For the donors, CMV status was unknown and possibly confounded expanded clonotype changes.

The use of a sample-barcoded 5' primer and a J-beta primer mix characterized a second PCR of roughly 7 to 12 cycles. TCRdb processed the 5' RACE reads anew with MiXCR; each CDR3 protein has one entry. The sample contains about 1.1 million distinct CDR3 sequences, 35% to 40% of which appear only once. Total RNA, at least 5 micrograms per sample, was extracted from PBMCs. Germline CDR1 and CDR2: MNHNS and SASEGT. Trimming left V 5 bases short and J 1 base short, with 12 bases between. CDR3 length: 15 residues. There are a few counts of this clonotype. Its specificity is unknown. The V call is TRBV6-1, the J call TRBJ1-5; D is ambiguous. The sample comprised blood. This receptor was taken from a man younger than 35 in good health. The CDR3 loop reads CASSPTPGSNQPQHF. CDR3 DNA: TGTGCCAGCAGTCCCACCCCGGGGAGCAATCAGCCCCAGCATTTT.